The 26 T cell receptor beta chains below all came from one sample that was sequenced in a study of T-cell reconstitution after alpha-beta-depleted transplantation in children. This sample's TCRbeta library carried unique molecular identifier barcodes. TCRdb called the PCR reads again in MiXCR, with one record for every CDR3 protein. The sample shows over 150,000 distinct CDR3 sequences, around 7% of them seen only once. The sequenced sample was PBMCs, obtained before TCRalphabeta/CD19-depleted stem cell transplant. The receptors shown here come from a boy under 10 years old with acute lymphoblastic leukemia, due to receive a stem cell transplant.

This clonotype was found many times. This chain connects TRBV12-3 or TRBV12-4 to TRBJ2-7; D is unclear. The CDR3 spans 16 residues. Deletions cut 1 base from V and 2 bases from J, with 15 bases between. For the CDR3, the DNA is TGTGCCAGCAGTTTAGACCTTGGGTGGCAGGCCTACGAGCAGTACTTC. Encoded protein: CASSLDLGWQAYEQYF.

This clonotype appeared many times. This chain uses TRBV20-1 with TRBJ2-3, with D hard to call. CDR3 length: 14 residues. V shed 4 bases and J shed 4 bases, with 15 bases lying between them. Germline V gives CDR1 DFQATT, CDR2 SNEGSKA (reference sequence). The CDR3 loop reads CSAIYSNPPDTQYF. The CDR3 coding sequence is TGCAGTGCTATATACAGTAACCCACCAGATACGCAGTATTTT.

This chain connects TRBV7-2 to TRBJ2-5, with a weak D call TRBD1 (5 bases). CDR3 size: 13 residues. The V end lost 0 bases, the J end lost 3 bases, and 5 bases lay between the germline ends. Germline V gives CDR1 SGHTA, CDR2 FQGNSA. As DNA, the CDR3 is TGTGCCAGCAGCTTAGCCAGGGAAGAGACCCAGTACTTC. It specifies CASSLAREETQYF.

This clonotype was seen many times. The CDR3: CASSFPLAGNEQFF. The CDR3 DNA is TGCGCCAGCAGCTTCCCACTAGCAGGCAATGAGCAGTTCTTC. This chain joins TRBV5-1 and TRBJ2-1; tentatively, D is TRBD2 (6 bases). Looked up from germline, CDR1 is SGHRS and CDR2 is YFSETQ. Trimming left V 2 bases short and J 6 bases short, with 12 bases between. The CDR3 loop spans 14 amino acids.

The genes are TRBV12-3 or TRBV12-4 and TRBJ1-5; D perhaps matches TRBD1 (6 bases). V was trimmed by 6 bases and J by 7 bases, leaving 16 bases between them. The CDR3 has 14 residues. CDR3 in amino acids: CASSPNGGDQPQHF. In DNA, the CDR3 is TGTGCCAGCAGCCCCAACGGGGGCGACCAGCCCCAGCATTTT.

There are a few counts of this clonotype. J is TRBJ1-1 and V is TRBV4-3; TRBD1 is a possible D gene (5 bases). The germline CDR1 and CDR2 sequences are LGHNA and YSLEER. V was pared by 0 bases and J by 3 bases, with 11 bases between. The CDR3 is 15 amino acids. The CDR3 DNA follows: TGCGCCAGCAGCCAAGATGGGGGATCCTACACTGAAGCTTTCTTT. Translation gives CASSQDGGSYTEAFF.

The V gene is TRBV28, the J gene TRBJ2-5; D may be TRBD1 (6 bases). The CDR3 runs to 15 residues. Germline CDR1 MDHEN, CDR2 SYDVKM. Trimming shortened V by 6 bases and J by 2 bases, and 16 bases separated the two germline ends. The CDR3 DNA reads TGTGCCAGCAGGGACCTACAGGGCCCTCAAGAGACCCAGTACTTC. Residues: CASRDLQGPQETQYF. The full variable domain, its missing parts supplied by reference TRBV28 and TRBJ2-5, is DVKVTQSSRYLVKRTGEKVFLECVQDMDHENMFWYRQDPGLGLRLIYFSYDVKMKEKGDIPEGYSVSREKKERFSLILESASTNQTSMYLCASRDLQGPQETQYFGPGTRLLVL.

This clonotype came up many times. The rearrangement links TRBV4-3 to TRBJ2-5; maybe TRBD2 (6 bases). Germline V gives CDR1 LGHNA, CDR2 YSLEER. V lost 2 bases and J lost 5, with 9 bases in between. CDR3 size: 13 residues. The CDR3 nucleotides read TGCGCCAGCAGCCAACTAGGAGGGGAGACCCAGTACTTC. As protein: CASSQLGGETQYF.

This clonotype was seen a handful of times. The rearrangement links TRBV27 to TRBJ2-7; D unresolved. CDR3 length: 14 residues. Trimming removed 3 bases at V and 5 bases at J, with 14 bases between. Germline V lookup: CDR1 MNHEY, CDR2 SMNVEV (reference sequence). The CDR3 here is CASSFAGLLNEQYF. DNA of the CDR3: TGTGCCAGCAGTTTCGCCGGTTTACTTAACGAGCAGTACTTC.

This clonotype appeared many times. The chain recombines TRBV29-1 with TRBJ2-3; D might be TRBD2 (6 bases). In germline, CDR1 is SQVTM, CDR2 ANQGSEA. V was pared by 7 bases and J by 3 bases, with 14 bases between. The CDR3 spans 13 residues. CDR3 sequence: CSADFRETDTQYF. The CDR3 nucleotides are TGCAGCGCCGATTTTCGGGAGACAGATACGCAGTATTTT.

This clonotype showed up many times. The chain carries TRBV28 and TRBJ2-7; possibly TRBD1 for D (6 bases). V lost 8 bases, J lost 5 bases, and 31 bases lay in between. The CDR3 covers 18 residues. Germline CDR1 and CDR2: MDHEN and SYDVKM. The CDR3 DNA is TGTGCCAGCGGGGCCCACCGGGACATCACTTTTCTTGACCACGAGCAGTACTTC. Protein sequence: CASGAHRDITFLDHEQYF. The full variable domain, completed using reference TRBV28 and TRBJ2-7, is DVKVTQSSRYLVKRTGEKVFLECVQDMDHENMFWYRQDPGLGLRLIYFSYDVKMKEKGDIPEGYSVSREKKERFSLILESASTNQTSMYLCASGAHRDITFLDHEQYFGPGTRLTVT.

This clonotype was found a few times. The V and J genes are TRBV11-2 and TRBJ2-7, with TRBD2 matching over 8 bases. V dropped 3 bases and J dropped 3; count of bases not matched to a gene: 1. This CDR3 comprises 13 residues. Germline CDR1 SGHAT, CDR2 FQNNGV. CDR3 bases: TGTGCCAGCAGCTTTAGCGGGGTCTACGAGCAGTACTTC. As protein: CASSFSGVYEQYF.

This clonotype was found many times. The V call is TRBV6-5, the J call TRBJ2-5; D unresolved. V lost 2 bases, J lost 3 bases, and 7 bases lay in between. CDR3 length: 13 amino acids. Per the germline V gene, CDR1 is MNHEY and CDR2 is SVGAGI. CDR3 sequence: CASSYPGKETQYF. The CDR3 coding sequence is TGTGCCAGCAGTTACCCCGGAAAAGAGACCCAGTACTTC.

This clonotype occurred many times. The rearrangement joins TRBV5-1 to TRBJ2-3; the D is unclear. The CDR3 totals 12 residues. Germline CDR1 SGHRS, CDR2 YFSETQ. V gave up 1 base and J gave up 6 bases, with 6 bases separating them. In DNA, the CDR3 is TGCGCCAGCAGCTTGTTGTCGGATACGCAGTATTTT. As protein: CASSLLSDTQYF.

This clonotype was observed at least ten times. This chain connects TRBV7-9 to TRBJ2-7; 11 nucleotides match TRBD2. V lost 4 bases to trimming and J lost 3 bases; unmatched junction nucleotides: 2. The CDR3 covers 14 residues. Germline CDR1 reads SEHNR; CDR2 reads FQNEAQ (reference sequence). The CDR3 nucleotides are TGTGCCAGCAGCTCCGGGACTAGCGGCTACGAGCAGTACTTC. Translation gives CASSSGTSGYEQYF.

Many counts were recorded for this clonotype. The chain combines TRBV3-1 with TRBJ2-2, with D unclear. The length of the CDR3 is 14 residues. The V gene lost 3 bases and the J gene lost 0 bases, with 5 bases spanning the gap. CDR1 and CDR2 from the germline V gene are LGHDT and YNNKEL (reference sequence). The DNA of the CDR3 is TGTGCCAGCAGCCAGGTTTCGAACACCGGGGAGCTGTTTTTT. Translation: CASSQVSNTGELFF.

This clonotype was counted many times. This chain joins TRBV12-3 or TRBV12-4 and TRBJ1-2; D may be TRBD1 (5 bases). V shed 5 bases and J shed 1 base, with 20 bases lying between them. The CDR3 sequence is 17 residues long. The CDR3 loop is CASSTPWGRDVNYGYTF. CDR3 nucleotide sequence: TGTGCCAGCAGTACCCCCTGGGGCAGAGACGTTAACTATGGCTACACCTTC.

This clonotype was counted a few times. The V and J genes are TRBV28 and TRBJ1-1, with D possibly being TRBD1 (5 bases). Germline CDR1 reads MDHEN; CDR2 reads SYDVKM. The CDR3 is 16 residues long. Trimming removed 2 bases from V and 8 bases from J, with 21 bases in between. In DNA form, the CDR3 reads TGTGCCAGCAGTTTAGGGTCTGCTGGGACGGGCCGAGAAGCTTTCTTT. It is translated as CASSLGSAGTGREAFF.

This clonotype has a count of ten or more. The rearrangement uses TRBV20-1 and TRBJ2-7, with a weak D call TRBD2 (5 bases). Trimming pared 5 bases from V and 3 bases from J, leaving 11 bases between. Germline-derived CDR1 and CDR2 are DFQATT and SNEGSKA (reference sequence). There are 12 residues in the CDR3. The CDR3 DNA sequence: TGCAGTGCTCGGGTCGGAGGCTACGAGCAGTACTTC. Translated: CSARVGGYEQYF.

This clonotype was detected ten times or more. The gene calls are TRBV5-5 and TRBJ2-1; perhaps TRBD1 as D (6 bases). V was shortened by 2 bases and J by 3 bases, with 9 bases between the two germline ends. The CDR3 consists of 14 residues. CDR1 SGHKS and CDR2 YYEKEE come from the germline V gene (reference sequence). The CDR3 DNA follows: TGTGCCAGCAGCTTCATCAGGGGCTACAATGAGCAGTTCTTC. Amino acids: CASSFIRGYNEQFF.

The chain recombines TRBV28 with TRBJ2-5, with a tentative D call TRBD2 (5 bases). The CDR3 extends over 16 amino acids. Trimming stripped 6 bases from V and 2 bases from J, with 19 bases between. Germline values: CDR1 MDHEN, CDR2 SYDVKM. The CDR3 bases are TGTGCCAGCAGCCCTCCCCAGAGGCCGGGGCAAGAGACCCAGTACTTC. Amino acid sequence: CASSPPQRPGQETQYF.

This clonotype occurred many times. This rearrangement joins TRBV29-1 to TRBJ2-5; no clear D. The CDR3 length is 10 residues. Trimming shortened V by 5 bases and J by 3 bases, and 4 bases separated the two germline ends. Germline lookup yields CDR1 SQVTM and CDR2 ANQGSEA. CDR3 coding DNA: TGCAGCGTTTTGAAAGAGACCCAGTACTTC. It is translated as CSVLKETQYF.

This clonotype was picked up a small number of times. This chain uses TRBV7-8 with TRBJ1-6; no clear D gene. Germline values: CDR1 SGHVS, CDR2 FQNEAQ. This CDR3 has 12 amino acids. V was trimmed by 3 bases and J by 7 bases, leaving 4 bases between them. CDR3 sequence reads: CASSFLNSPLHF. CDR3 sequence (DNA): TGTGCCAGCAGCTTCCTAAATTCACCCCTCCACTTT.

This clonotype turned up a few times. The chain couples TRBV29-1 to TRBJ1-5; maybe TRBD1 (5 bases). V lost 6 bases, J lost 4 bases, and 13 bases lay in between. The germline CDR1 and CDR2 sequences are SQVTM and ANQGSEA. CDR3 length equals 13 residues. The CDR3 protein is CSVRGGVNQPQHF. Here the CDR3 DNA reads TGCAGCGTCCGCGGGGGGGTTAATCAGCCCCAGCATTTT.

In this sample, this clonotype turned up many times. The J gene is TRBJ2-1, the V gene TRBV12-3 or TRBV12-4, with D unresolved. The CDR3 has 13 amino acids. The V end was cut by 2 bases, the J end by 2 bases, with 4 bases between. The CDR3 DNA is TGTGCCAGCAGTTTACTAGCCTACAATGAGCAGTTCTTC. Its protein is CASSLLAYNEQFF.

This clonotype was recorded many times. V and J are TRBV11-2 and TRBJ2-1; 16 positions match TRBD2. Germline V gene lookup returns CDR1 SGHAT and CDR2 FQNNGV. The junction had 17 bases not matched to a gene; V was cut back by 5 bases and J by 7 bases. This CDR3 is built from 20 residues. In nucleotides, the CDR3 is TGTGCCAGCAGCACGCCGGGACTAGCGGGGGGGCCAGGTGGTTTGAATGAGCAGTTCTTC. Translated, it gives CASSTPGLAGGPGGLNEQFF.